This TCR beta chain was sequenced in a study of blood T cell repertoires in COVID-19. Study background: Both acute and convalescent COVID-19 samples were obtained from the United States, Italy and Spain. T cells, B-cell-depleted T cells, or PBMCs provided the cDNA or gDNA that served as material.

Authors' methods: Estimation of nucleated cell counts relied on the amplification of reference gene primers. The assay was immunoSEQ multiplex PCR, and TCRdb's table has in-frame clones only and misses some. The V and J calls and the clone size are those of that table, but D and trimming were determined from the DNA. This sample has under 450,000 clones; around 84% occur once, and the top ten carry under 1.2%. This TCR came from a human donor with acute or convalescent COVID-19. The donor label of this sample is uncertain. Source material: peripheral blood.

Written as DNA, the CDR3 is TGTGCCACCAGTCAGGGGCTCATGAGCAATCAGCCCCAGCATTTT. Translated, it gives CATSQGLMSNQPQHF. V gene TRBV15 combines with J gene TRBJ1-5, with D possibly TRBD1 on 6 matching bases. There are 15 residues in the CDR3. Trimming left V 6 bases short and J 1 base short, with 13 bases between. The V gene's germline CDR1 is LNHNV and CDR2 YYDKDF (reference sequence).